What follows describes a single T cell receptor beta chain. Study processing details: Reference gene primer amplification gave nucleated cell count estimates. The method was immunoSEQ multiplex PCR; TCRdb's version includes in-frame clones alone and lacks a portion of them. From that table come the V and J calls and clone size; the DNA was used to work out D and trimming. The top ten clones hold around 3.2% of a sample with tens of thousands of clones, about 92% of them seen once. This sample was taken from a study of blood T cell repertoires in COVID-19. Study details: Samples taken during acute and convalescent COVID-19 were collected in the United States, Italy and Spain. Sample material is recorded as cDNA or gDNA derived from T cells, B-cell-depleted T cells, or PBMCs.

V was trimmed by 5 bases and J by 3 bases, leaving 7 bases between them. This CDR3 contains 12 residues. The germline CDR1 and CDR2 sequences are MGHDK and SYGVNS. The specimen sequenced was peripheral blood. The J gene is TRBJ1-2, the V gene TRBV25-1; D unresolved. The TCR was taken from a human donor in a cohort sampled during active COVID-19. The CDR3 DNA reads as TGTGCCAGCAGTCCCGCGGACTATGGCTACACCTTC. It codes for CASSPADYGYTF.